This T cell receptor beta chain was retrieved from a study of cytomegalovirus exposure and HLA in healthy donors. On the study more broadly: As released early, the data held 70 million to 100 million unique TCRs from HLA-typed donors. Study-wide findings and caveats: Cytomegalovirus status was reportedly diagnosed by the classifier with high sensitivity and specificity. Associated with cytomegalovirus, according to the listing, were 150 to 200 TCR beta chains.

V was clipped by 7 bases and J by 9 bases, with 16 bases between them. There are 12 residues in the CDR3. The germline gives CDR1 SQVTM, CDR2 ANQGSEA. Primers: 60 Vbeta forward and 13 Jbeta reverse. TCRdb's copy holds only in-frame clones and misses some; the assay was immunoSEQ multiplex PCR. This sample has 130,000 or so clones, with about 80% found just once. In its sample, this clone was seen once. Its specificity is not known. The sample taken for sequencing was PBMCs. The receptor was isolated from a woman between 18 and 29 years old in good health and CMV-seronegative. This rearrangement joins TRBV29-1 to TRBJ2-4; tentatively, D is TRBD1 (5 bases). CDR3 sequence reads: CSAIYSQGIQYF. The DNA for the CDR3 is TGCAGCGCTATATATAGCCAGGGCATTCAGTACTTC.